The table lists the clone carrying this TCR beta chain with many counts. Its antigen is as yet unknown. The data originate from a study of T cells after yellow fever vaccination. Study-wide background: Some fractions had low cell numbers, and these were prepared with SMART-Seq v4 Ultra Low Input. The study, taken as a whole, reports: Abundant bulk-population clonotypes could contaminate the FACS-sorted repertoires. Reappearance after the booster was observed for most primary-vaccination clones (roughly 96% CD4, almost 90% CD8).

TCR cDNA, made by 5'RACE template switching, carried an added universal primer site and UMIs. Via MiXCR, TCRdb re-called the 5' RACE reads, giving one row per CDR3 protein. The data hold 550,000 to 750,000 distinct CDR3 sequences, with less than 15% observed a single time. V lost 5 bases, J lost 4 bases, and 3 bases stayed unmatched. Germline loops: CDR1 KGHSH, CDR2 LQKENI. The CDR3 runs 13 residues. This rearrangement joins TRBV18 to TRBJ1-1, with 8 bases aligning to TRBD1. The TCR sequence derives from a man younger than 40 who received the YFV17D yellow fever vaccine. This material consisted of PBMCs, taken on the day of the yellow fever booster vaccination. The CDR3 protein is CASSMDRATEAFF. The CDR3 region has the DNA TGTGCCAGCTCAATGGACAGGGCCACTGAAGCTTTCTTT.